Below, 32 T cell receptor beta chains from the same sample are listed, as sequenced in a study of shared clonotypes between healthy human individuals. Here immunoSEQ multiplex PCR was the method, and the copy in TCRdb shows in-frame clones only, minus some. The sample includes 900,000 to 1,200,000 clones, approximately 78% of them seen just once. Source material: memory CD4+ T cells from PBMCs. Regarding subset: CD45RA-negative fraction. The receptor source for this set is a man aged 18 to 29 in good health. Some clones in this sample may be carry-over from other donors' samples.

This clone was seen repeatedly, ten times or more. The V and J genes are TRBV6-5 and TRBJ2-2; 8 bases fit TRBD1. The V gene end was trimmed by 5 bases and the J gene end by 5 bases; junction bases not matched to a gene: 7. There are 15 residues in the CDR3. Germline lookup yields CDR1 MNHEY and CDR2 SVGAGI. CDR3 nucleotide sequence: TGTGCCAGCAGTCTACAGGGGGAGAGAACCGGGGAGCTGTTTTTT. It specifies CASSLQGERTGELFF.

This sequence joins TRBV30 and TRBJ1-2; D remains unclear. The germline V gene has CDR1 GTSNPN and CDR2 SVGIG (reference sequence). The V gene lost 3 bases and the J gene lost 7 bases, with 18 bases spanning the gap. This CDR3 is 14 amino acids long. The CDR3 DNA sequence: TGTGCCTGGAGGGGAAAAAGAAAGGGCGCTGGCTACACCTTC. This encodes CAWRGKRKGAGYTF.

This chain joins TRBV5-4 and TRBJ1-4; TRBD1 is a possible D gene (6 bases). The germline V gene encodes CDR1 SGHNT and CDR2 YYREEE (reference sequence). CDR3 size: 15 residues. The V end lost 0 bases, the J end lost 7 bases, and 13 bases lay between the germline ends. CDR3 in DNA: TGTGCCAGCAGCTTGGGGGGGGCCGCGGGTGAAAAACTGTTTTTT. This codes for CASSLGGAAGEKLFF.

This clone was counted between two and nine times. V and J are TRBV5-4 and TRBJ2-1; TRBD2 aligns across 9 bases. CDR3 length equals 16 residues. Per germline, CDR1 SGHNT and CDR2 YYREEE (reference sequence). V trimming: 4 bases; J trimming: 6 bases; junction bases outside the gene matches: 11. CDR3 in amino acids: CASSGPAGGGFNEQFF. Here the CDR3 DNA reads TGTGCCAGCAGCGGACCAGCGGGAGGCGGATTCAATGAGCAGTTCTTC.

This rearrangement joins TRBV7-2 to TRBJ1-5; no clear D. The CDR3 contains 15 residues. CDR1 is SGHTA, CDR2 FQGNSA, per germline. Trimming took off 0 bases at V and 7 bases at J, with 13 bases between the two ends. DNA of the CDR3: TGTGCCAGCAGCTTAGCTTCCAACGGTGGGCAGCCCCAGCATTTT. It codes for CASSLASNGGQPQHF.

In its sample, this clone was seen a few times. This sequence joins TRBV19 and TRBJ1-5; 7 bases are a match to TRBD1. The CDR3 is made up of 15 amino acids. CDR1 and CDR2 from the germline V gene are LNHDA and SQIVND (reference sequence). Unmatched junction bases numbered 8, after V lost 5 bases and J lost 4 bases. CDR3 in DNA: TGTGCCAGTAGTGCTGTCGGGACAGCTAATCAGCCCCAGCATTTT. Protein: CASSAVGTANQPQHF.

The genes are TRBV30 and TRBJ1-5; D might be TRBD1 (6 bases). This CDR3 has 13 amino acids. Trimming pared 6 bases from V and 4 bases from J, leaving 13 bases between. Germline CDR1 and CDR2: GTSNPN and SVGIG (reference sequence). The CDR3 sequence is CACTAGENQPQHF. In DNA form, the CDR3 reads TGTGCCTGCACTGCAGGGGAGAATCAGCCCCAGCATTTT. The full variable domain, with the rest looked up from reference TRBV30 and TRBJ1-5, is SQTIHQWPATLVQPVGSPLSLECTVEGTSNPNLYWYRQAAGRGLQLLFYSVGIGQISSEVPQNLSASRPQDRQFILSSKKLLLSDSGFYLCACTAGENQPQHFGDGTRLSIL.

Details on this clone: This CDR3 is also generated by other DNA sequences in the sample. This chain joins TRBV5-1 and TRBJ2-5; D not certain. V was trimmed by 2 bases and J by 1 base, leaving 6 bases between them. Germline values: CDR1 SGHRS, CDR2 YFSETQ. This CDR3 has 13 amino acids. The CDR3 region is CASSFSAQETQYF. CDR3 sequence (DNA): TGCGCCAGCAGCTTCAGCGCCCAAGAGACCCAGTACTTC. Combining the CDR3 with reference TRBV5-1 and TRBJ2-5 gives the whole variable domain KAGVTQTPRYLIKTRGQQVTLSCSPISGHRSVSWYQQTPGQGLQFLFEYFSETQRNKGNFPGRFSGRQFSNSRSEMNVSTLELGDSALYLCASSFSAQETQYFGPGTRLLVL.

The chain employs TRBV28 and TRBJ2-7; D may match TRBD1 or TRBD2 (7 bases each). The V gene's germline CDR1 is MDHEN and CDR2 SYDVKM. The length of the CDR3 is 16 residues. V was pared by 4 bases and J by 2 bases, with 18 bases between. The CDR3 loop reads CASSSGGRALPYEQYF. CDR3 DNA: TGTGCCAGCAGTTCAGGGGGGAGGGCCCTACCCTACGAGCAGTACTTC.

V and J are TRBV28 and TRBJ2-1; D gene uncertain. CDR1 is MDHEN and CDR2 is SYDVKM in the germline V gene. This CDR3 comprises 12 residues. Trimming cost V 1 base and J 5 bases, with 3 bases left between them. The CDR3 protein is CASSLLNNEQFF. The CDR3 DNA follows: TGTGCCAGCAGTTTATTGAACAATGAGCAGTTCTTC.

The sample holds a few counts of this clone. In DNA, the CDR3 is TGTGCCAGTAGCTTCACAGCGAACTATGGCTACACCTTC. Protein sequence: CASSFTANYGYTF. The chain is built from TRBV19 and TRBJ1-2; no definite D call. CDR3 length: 13 residues. The germline V and J ends were trimmed by 6 bases and 2 bases, with 10 bases remaining between them. Germline loops: CDR1 LNHDA, CDR2 SQIVND (reference sequence).

This sequence joins TRBV5-4 and TRBJ1-1; D is ambiguous. Germline CDR1 and CDR2: SGHNT and YYREEE (reference sequence). V lost 0 bases, J lost 7 bases, and 10 bases lay in between. CDR3 length: 13 amino acids. The CDR3: CASSLVGFNEAFF. CDR3 sequence (DNA): TGTGCCAGCAGCTTGGTGGGTTTCAATGAAGCTTTCTTT.

The rearrangement links TRBV28 to TRBJ1-2; 9 nucleotides match TRBD1. The junction had 15 bases not matched to a gene; V was cut back by 6 bases and J by 7 bases. The CDR3 sequence is 16 residues long. CDR1 and CDR2 from the germline V gene are MDHEN and SYDVKM. The CDR3 sequence: CASSLFEGQGSFGYTF. In nucleotides, the CDR3 is TGTGCCAGCAGCCTCTTTGAGGGACAGGGCTCCTTTGGCTACACCTTC.

The J gene is TRBJ1-5, the V gene TRBV9; D unresolved. Germline V gene lookup returns CDR1 SGDLS and CDR2 YYNGEE. The CDR3 is 13 amino acids. V lost 0 bases, J lost 1 base, and 2 bases lay in between. CDR3 amino acids: CASSVESNQPQHF. The CDR3 region has the DNA TGTGCCAGCAGCGTAGAAAGCAATCAGCCCCAGCATTTT.

As regards this clone: This likely came from a read error, as a far larger clone is one base away. Other DNA sequences from this sample encode an identical CDR3 as well. The V gene is TRBV7-9, the J gene TRBJ1-1, with D perhaps TRBD1 (6 bases). The CDR3 runs to 15 residues. In germline, CDR1 is SEHNR, CDR2 FQNEAQ (reference sequence). Trimming left V 1 base short and J 1 base short, with 10 bases between. CDR3 sequence (DNA): TGTGCCAGCAGCTTAGAGACAGGAGGGAACACTGAAGCTTTCTTT. Its protein is CASSLETGGNTEAFF. The full variable domain, in which reference TRBV7-9 and TRBJ1-1 provide the parts outside the CDR3, is DTGVSQNPRHKITKRGQNVTFRCDPISEHNRLYWYRQTLGQGPEFLTYFQNEAQLEKSRLLSDRFSAERPKGSFSTLEIQRTEQGDSAMYLCASSLETGGNTEAFFGQGTRLTVV.

The chain employs TRBV7-9 and TRBJ1-4; D unresolved. CDR3 size: 14 residues. Germline-derived CDR1 and CDR2 are SEHNR and FQNEAQ (reference sequence). V shed 4 bases and J shed 10 bases, with 16 bases lying between them. CDR3 region: CASSSRVGVAKLFF. DNA of the CDR3: TGTGCCAGCAGCTCTCGGGTGGGAGTTGCAAAACTGTTTTTT.

The chain combines TRBV7-9 with TRBJ2-1; D perhaps matches TRBD2 (5 bases). Trimming removed 10 bases from V and 1 base from J, with 14 bases in between. The CDR3 loop spans 14 amino acids. Germline V lookup: CDR1 SEHNR, CDR2 FQNEAQ (reference sequence). The CDR3 here is CAMGKWESYNEQFF. Here the CDR3 DNA reads TGTGCCATGGGGAAGTGGGAGTCCTACAATGAGCAGTTCTTC.

This clone came up a few times. The same CDR3 is also encoded by other DNA sequences in this sample. The CDR3 is CASSEEGGRGYTF. In DNA, the CDR3 is TGTGCCAGCAGTGAAGAGGGCGGGCGGGGCTACACCTTC. V usage is TRBV2 and J usage is TRBJ1-2; no firm D call. V lost 1 base, J lost 8 bases, and 11 bases lay in between. This CDR3 is built from 13 residues. Germline CDR1 and CDR2: SNHLY and FYNNEI.

This clone was picked up one time. This rearrangement joins TRBV12-5 to TRBJ2-1; 8 bases line up with TRBD1. Trimming removed 4 bases from V and 0 bases from J; junction bases left unmatched: 8. Germline values: CDR1 LGHNT, CDR2 FRNRAP. The CDR3 is 17 residues long. The DNA for the CDR3 is TGTGCTAGTGGTTCCCCACAGGGGGGATTCTCCTACAATGAGCAGTTCTTC. The encoded protein is CASGSPQGGFSYNEQFF.

V and J are TRBV6-6 and TRBJ2-6; no firm D call. The CDR3 has 15 amino acids. Trimming removed 4 bases from V and 4 bases from J, with 11 bases in between. Germline V CDR1 and CDR2: MNHNY, SVGAGI (reference sequence). The CDR3 DNA sequence: TGTGCCAGCAGTTTCTTCTTTCCCGGGGCCAACGTCCTGACTTTC. It encodes CASSFFFPGANVLTF.

This rearrangement joins TRBV30 to TRBJ1-5, with D possibly matching TRBD1 (6 bases). Germline CDR1 reads GTSNPN; CDR2 reads SVGIG (reference sequence). Trimming pared 2 bases from V and 1 base from J, leaving 12 bases between. The CDR3 has 15 amino acids. This CDR3 reads CAWSLLGGSNQPQHF. The DNA of the CDR3 is TGTGCCTGGAGTCTCCTAGGGGGGAGCAATCAGCCCCAGCATTTT.

This clone was found once. Given a much more abundant clone one base away, this may be a read error. V gene TRBV30 combines with J gene TRBJ1-6; tentatively, D is TRBD1 (5 bases). Per the germline V gene, CDR1 is GTSNPN and CDR2 is SVGIG (reference sequence). The CDR3 spans 12 residues. CDR3 region: CARSWRGSPLHF. CDR3 nucleotides: TGTGCCCGGAGTTGGAGGGGATCACCCCTCCACTTT. The full variable domain, its missing parts supplied by reference TRBV30 and TRBJ1-6, is SQTIHQWPATLVQPVGSPLSLECTVEGTSNPNLYWYRQAAGRGLQLLFYSVGIGQISSEVPQNLSASRPQDRQFILSSKKLLLSDSGFYLCARSWRGSPLHFGNGTRLTVT.

The gene calls are TRBV6-6 and TRBJ2-7, with 12 bases fitting TRBD2. The CDR3 runs 16 residues. V gave up 5 bases and J gave up 1 base; unmatched junction bases: 6. CDR1 is MNHNY, CDR2 SVGAGI, per germline (reference sequence). The DNA of the CDR3 is TGTGCCAGCAGTCATCAAGGACTAGCGGGATCCTACGAGCAGTACTTC. Translating gives CASSHQGLAGSYEQYF.

The chain employs TRBV28 and TRBJ1-5, with TRBD1 matching over 10 bases. In germline, CDR1 is MDHEN, CDR2 SYDVKM. The CDR3 is 16 residues long. The V and J ends lost 6 bases and 6 bases, in that order; junction bases with no gene match: 11. CDR3 nucleotide sequence: TGTGCCAGCAGGGCGGGGACAGGGGCGTCGAGTCAGCCCCAGCATTTT. Translation gives CASRAGTGASSQPQHF.

The chain carries TRBV27 and TRBJ2-3, with a tentative D call TRBD2 (5 bases). Trimming cost V 6 bases and J 3 bases, with 10 bases left between them. Germline assignment: CDR1 MNHEY and CDR2 SMNVEV (reference sequence). The CDR3 has 13 amino acids. The DNA for the CDR3 is TGTGCCAGCAGACGAGGGTGGACAGATACGCAGTATTTT. Translated, it gives CASRRGWTDTQYF.

This chain joins TRBV6-6 and TRBJ2-2; weak D call: TRBD2 (8 bases). The ends were cut back, 7 bases at V and 3 bases at J, with 15 bases in the middle. Germline values: CDR1 MNHNY, CDR2 SVGAGI (reference sequence). This CDR3 region has 15 residues. The CDR3 is CASKRGREDTGELFF. The CDR3 DNA reads as TGTGCCAGCAAAAGGGGGCGGGAGGACACCGGGGAGCTGTTTTTT.

This chain connects TRBV20-1 to TRBJ1-1; 10 nucleotides agree with TRBD1. The CDR3 loop spans 11 amino acids. Looked up from germline, CDR1 is DFQATT and CDR2 is SNEGSKA (reference sequence). This chain's CDR3 is CRGTGDTEAFF. CDR3 sequence (DNA): TGCAGGGGGACAGGGGACACTGAAGCTTTCTTT.

The rearrangement uses TRBV28 and TRBJ1-2, with D uncertain. The CDR3 spans 13 residues. Trimming stripped 5 bases from V and 2 bases from J, with 9 bases between. The germline V gene encodes CDR1 MDHEN and CDR2 SYDVKM. The CDR3 loop reads CASSRPVNYGYTF. The CDR3 region has the DNA TGTGCCAGCAGTCGACCGGTAAACTATGGCTACACCTTC.

The chain is built from TRBV10-3 and TRBJ1-6; D not certain. Germline lookup yields CDR1 ENHRY and CDR2 SYGVKD. This CDR3 comprises 13 residues. V dropped 10 bases and J dropped 12 bases, with 19 bases sitting between them. The CDR3 loop is CATLQPLDGPLHF. CDR3 bases: TGTGCCACCCTCCAGCCATTGGATGGACCCCTCCACTTT.

This rearrangement joins TRBV6-1 to TRBJ2-7, with TRBD2 identical over 11 bases. Germline V gene data show CDR1 as MNHNS and CDR2 as SASEGT. CDR3 length equals 15 residues. Trimming took 7 bases from V and 0 from J; bases not matched to a gene: 5. The CDR3 is CASIRTSGFSYEQYF. Here the CDR3 DNA reads TGTGCCAGCATCCGGACTAGCGGGTTCTCCTACGAGCAGTACTTC.

The rearrangement links TRBV9 to TRBJ2-3, with D unresolved. Germline V CDR1 and CDR2: SGDLS, YYNGEE. V lost 0 bases and J lost 1, with 12 bases in between. The CDR3 spans 16 residues. CDR3 sequence: CASSVGAARGTDTQYF. As DNA, the CDR3 is TGTGCCAGCAGCGTAGGGGCAGCTAGAGGCACAGATACGCAGTATTTT.

The chain employs TRBV4-2 and TRBJ2-7, with D tentatively TRBD1 (6 bases). Deletions cut 4 bases from V and 5 bases from J, with 15 bases between. The CDR3 runs to 14 residues. Germline values: CDR1 LGHNA, CDR2 YNFKEQ. The CDR3 nucleotides read TGTGCCAGCAGCCCCGCGAGGGGGAGCGACGAGCAGTACTTC. As protein: CASSPARGSDEQYF.